The 13 T cell receptor beta chains below were found in one sample sequenced in a study of blood T cell repertoires in COVID-19 (TCRdb year 2020). Library preparation was by the immunoSEQ multiplex PCR assay. In its TCRdb copy, this immuneACCESS table keeps in-frame sequences only and misses some clones. Where compared with another copy, unresolved V genes explain less than half of these, and the others have no known cause. Across this sample there are about 170,000 clones, with less than 80% seen only once. The top ten hold 19% of the sample. Sequencing was performed on PBMCs or T cells enriched from blood (not recorded which). These receptors were obtained from a woman aged 70-85 years in a cohort exposed to, infected with or recovered from COVID-19 (not recorded which).

The CDR3 DNA reads TGCGCCAGCAGCCCCCTTGGGACAGGGGAGGAGGAGCAGTACTTC. Its translation: CASSPLGTGEEEQYF. The chain is built from TRBV5-1 and TRBJ2-7, with 10 bases that match TRBD1. This CDR3 is 15 amino acids long. The ends lost 4 bases at V and 7 bases at J; junction bases unmatched: 11. Looked up from germline, CDR1 is SGHRS and CDR2 is YFSETQ.

The rearrangement links TRBV7-9 to TRBJ2-7, with D tentatively TRBD2 (5 bases). Trimming removed 1 base from V and 3 bases from J, with 19 bases in between. Germline values: CDR1 SEHNR, CDR2 FQNEAQ (reference sequence). This CDR3 has 17 residues. The CDR3 bases are TGTGCCAGCAGCTTAGGAGGGAACCCGAGATCCCTCTACGAGCAGTACTTC. This gives the protein CASSLGGNPRSLYEQYF.

The CDR3: CSVVETGTPNEQYF. Here the CDR3 DNA reads TGCAGCGTTGTGGAGACAGGGACCCCCAACGAGCAGTACTTC. The chain joins TRBV29-1 to TRBJ2-7; 7 bases fit TRBD1. The V segment lost 4 bases and the J segment 5 bases; nucleotides outside the gene matches: 11. CDR1 is SQVTM and CDR2 is ANQGSEA in the germline V gene. CDR3 length: 14 residues.

This clone was counted a single time. The rearrangement links TRBV28 to TRBJ2-5, with a weak D call TRBD2 (7 bases). Germline values: CDR1 MDHEN, CDR2 SYDVKM. Trimming took 2 bases from V and 5 from J, leaving 15 bases between them. The CDR3 consists of 15 residues. The DNA of the CDR3 is TGTGCCAGCAGTTTACGGGGGGCTGGGTGGGAGACCCAGTACTTC. Translation gives CASSLRGAGWETQYF.

V usage is TRBV24-1 and J usage is TRBJ2-7; 12 bases are shared with TRBD2. Trimming removed 9 bases from V and 5 bases from J; junction bases left unmatched: 10. CDR1 KGHDR and CDR2 SFDVKD come from the germline V gene. The CDR3 is 15 residues long. The CDR3 loop is CATQPTSGSVNEQYF. The CDR3 DNA reads as TGTGCCACCCAACCGACTAGCGGGAGTGTCAACGAGCAGTACTTC.

The chain is built from TRBV18 and TRBJ2-1; TRBD2 aligns across 9 bases. CDR3 length equals 16 residues. Germline V CDR1 and CDR2: KGHSH, LQKENI. Unmatched junction bases numbered 11, after V lost 3 bases and J lost 8 bases. CDR3 amino acids: CASSPRGSGSRHEQFF. The DNA for the CDR3 is TGTGCCAGCTCACCTCGCGGTAGCGGGAGTCGCCATGAGCAGTTCTTC.

The chain combines TRBV5-8 with TRBJ2-7; a possible D gene is TRBD1 (6 bases). This CDR3 contains 14 residues. V was trimmed by 6 bases and J by 6 bases, leaving 19 bases between them. Per the germline V gene, CDR1 is SGHTS and CDR2 is YDEGEE. CDR3 region: CASTPATRGSEQYF. The CDR3 DNA reads as TGTGCCAGCACGCCAGCCACCAGGGGATCCGAGCAGTACTTC.

The J gene is TRBJ1-1, the V gene TRBV7-3, with D possibly TRBD1 on 5 matching bases. There are 15 residues in the CDR3. The germline V gene encodes CDR1 SGHTA and CDR2 FQGTGA. Trimming took 1 base from V and 1 from J, leaving 10 bases between them. The CDR3 loop is CASSLRGVGNTEAFF. CDR3 sequence (DNA): TGTGCCAGCAGCTTAAGGGGGGTAGGGAACACTGAAGCTTTCTTT. The full variable domain, rest sourced from reference TRBV7-3 and TRBJ1-1, is GAGVSQTPSNKVTEKGKYVELRCDPISGHTALYWYRQSLGQGPEFLIYFQGTGAADDSGLPNDRFFAVRPEGSVSTLKIQRTERGDSAVYLCASSLRGVGNTEAFFGQGTRLTVV.

The chain is built from TRBV7-9 and TRBJ2-6; no definite D call. CDR1 SEHNR and CDR2 FQNEAQ come from the germline V gene (reference sequence). This CDR3 contains 15 residues. V gave up 2 bases and J gave up 3 bases, with 8 bases separating them. The CDR3 here is CASSLLDGGANVLTF. In nucleotides, the CDR3 is TGTGCCAGCAGCTTACTAGATGGTGGGGCCAACGTCCTGACTTTC.

V is TRBV12-2 and J is TRBJ1-3. TRBV12-2 represents a pseudogene. CDR3 length equals 21 residues. CDR3 coding DNA: TGTGCAAGTCGCTTAAGGACTTTGGGCAGTAGAGATCTCCTCTCTGGAAACACCATATATTTT. Translation gives CASRLRTLGSRDLLSGNTIYF.

This sequence joins TRBV19 and TRBJ2-1; 7 bases fit TRBD1. Looked up from germline, CDR1 is LNHDA and CDR2 is SQIVND (reference sequence). The CDR3 length is 15 residues. V lost 6 bases to trimming and J lost 0 bases; unmatched junction nucleotides: 5. CDR3 loop: CASRLDRSSYNEQFF. In DNA form, the CDR3 reads TGTGCCAGTAGACTGGACAGGAGCTCCTACAATGAGCAGTTCTTC.

The chain combines TRBV14 with TRBJ2-1, with a weak D call TRBD2 (5 bases). Trimming pared 0 bases from V and 11 bases from J, leaving 11 bases between. This CDR3 is built from 13 residues. Germline values: CDR1 SGHDN, CDR2 FVKESK. CDR3 sequence reads: CASSQDVTRQQFF. The CDR3 DNA reads as TGTGCCAGCAGCCAAGATGTAACTAGGCAGCAGTTCTTC.

The chain is built from TRBV6-5 and TRBJ1-5; D may be TRBD1 (6 bases). Looked up from germline, CDR1 is MNHEY and CDR2 is SVGAGI. The CDR3 spans 15 residues. Trimming pared 6 bases from V and 4 bases from J, leaving 16 bases between. The CDR3 nucleotides read TGTGCCAGCAGAGTACAGGGCATGCGGAATCAGCCCCAGCATTTT. Translation gives CASRVQGMRNQPQHF.